Following are 7 T cell receptor beta chains from one sample sequenced in a study of naive and memory T cell subsets. Study-wide findings and caveats: Naive repertoires, especially CD8, held a few larger clonotypes, possibly memory cells re-expressing CD45RA.

The beta constant-region primer was an equimolar mix of two oligonucleotides covering TRBC1 and TRBC2. Nested alpha and beta constant-region primers with the SP2 primer drove four PCR rounds on ligated cDNA. TCRdb passed the UMI-ligation and nested PCR reads through MiXCR, listing each CDR3 protein once. The sample holds approximately 150,000 distinct CDR3 sequences; approximately 21% are singletons and the top ten take about 0.6%. Antigens of these TCRs are unknown. Sequences were obtained from naive CD8+ T cells from blood. The receptors were gathered from a human donor in good health.

The CDR3 spells CASRIWGSTEAFF. The CDR3 DNA sequence: TGTGCCAGCCGAATTTGGGGGAGCACTGAAGCTTTCTTT. The chain combines TRBV5-6 with TRBJ1-1; TRBD1 is a possible D gene (5 bases). The germline CDR1 and CDR2 sequences are SGHDT and YYEEEE. The CDR3 is 13 residues long. V lost 7 bases and J lost 4, with 14 bases in between. The complete variable domain, with remaining parts taken from reference TRBV5-6 and TRBJ1-1, reads DAGVTQSPTHLIKTRGQQVTLRCSPKSGHDTVSWYQQALGQGPQFIFQYYEEEERQRGNFPDRFSGHQFPNYSSELNVNALLLGDSALYLCASRIWGSTEAFFGQGTRLTVV.

This chain connects TRBV20-1 to TRBJ2-1; 7 bases map to TRBD2. The germline V gene has CDR1 DFQATT and CDR2 SNEGSKA (reference sequence). Losses at the gene ends were 5 bases for V and 1 base for J; bases not matched to a gene: 5. The CDR3 is made up of 14 amino acids. For the CDR3, the DNA is TGCAGTGCTCCCGGGACTATGTCCTACAATGAGCAGTTCTTC. Translation: CSAPGTMSYNEQFF.

This chain connects TRBV27 to TRBJ2-2; perhaps D is TRBD1 or TRBD2 (5 bases each). CDR3 size: 15 residues. CDR1 and CDR2 (germline): MNHEY, SMNVEV (reference sequence). V was shortened by 3 bases and J by 3 bases, with 11 bases between the two germline ends. This CDR3 is CASSFGADYTGELFF. The CDR3 DNA reads TGTGCCAGCAGTTTCGGGGCGGACTACACCGGGGAGCTGTTTTTT.

This clonotype was counted between two and nine times. The chain employs TRBV7-8 and TRBJ1-6; 8 nucleotides match TRBD1. With V trimmed by 4 bases and J by 7 bases, 6 bases remained unmatched. CDR1 is SGHVS, CDR2 FQNEAQ, per germline. This CDR3 comprises 15 residues. As DNA, the CDR3 is TGTGCCAGCAGCTCCCGGACAGGGTTGAATTCACCCCTCCACTTT. Its translation: CASSSRTGLNSPLHF.

As for this clonotype: A much more abundant neighbour one base away suggests this may be a read error. V is TRBV12-3 or TRBV12-4 and J is TRBJ1-1; D not certain. Trimming removed 4 bases at V and 7 bases at J, with 10 bases between. The CDR3 contains 12 residues. The CDR3 loop is CASSSGRREAFF. CDR3 DNA sequence: TGTGCCAGCAGTTCTGGGCGGCGTGAAGCTTTCTTT.

There are many counts of this clonotype. V and J are TRBV28 and TRBJ1-1; D call uncertain. Germline CDR1 MDHEN, CDR2 SYDVKM. Between the trimmed V and J ends, which lost 3 bases and 0 bases, there was a span of 2 bases. The CDR3 runs 12 residues. The CDR3 DNA is TGTGCCAGCAGTTTGGTGAACACTGAAGCTTTCTTT. This translates into CASSLVNTEAFF.

V and J are TRBV7-2 and TRBJ2-3; a weak D match, TRBD1 (6 bases). This CDR3 is 13 amino acids long. The ends were cut back, 4 bases at V and 6 bases at J, with 11 bases in the middle. Germline CDR1 is SGHTA and CDR2 is FQGNSA. Written as DNA, the CDR3 is TGTGCCAGCAGCTCCAGGGGTTGGGATACGCAGTATTTT. Translated: CASSSRGWDTQYF.